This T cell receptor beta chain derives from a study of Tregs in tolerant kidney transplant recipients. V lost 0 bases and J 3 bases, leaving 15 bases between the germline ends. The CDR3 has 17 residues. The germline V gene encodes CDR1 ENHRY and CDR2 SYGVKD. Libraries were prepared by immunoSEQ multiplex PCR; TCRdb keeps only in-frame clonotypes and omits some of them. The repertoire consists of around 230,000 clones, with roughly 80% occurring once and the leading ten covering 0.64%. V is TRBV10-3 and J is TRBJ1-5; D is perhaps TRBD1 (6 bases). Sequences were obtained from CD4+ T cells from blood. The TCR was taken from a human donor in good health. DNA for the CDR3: TGTGCCATCAGTGAGTCTTTAGGGGCAGGGGTCAATCAGCCCCAGCATTTT. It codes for CAISESLGAGVNQPQHF.